This TCR beta chain was recorded in a study of T cells in narcolepsy. The repertoire was sequenced with immunoSEQ multiplex PCR; TCRdb's copy has only in-frame clones and lacks some. The sample lists tens of thousands of clones; about 85% were seen once. The germline gives CDR1 LNHDA, CDR2 SQIVND (reference sequence). The CDR3 totals 14 residues. V lost 10 bases and J lost 1; bases outside the gene matches: 6. General study results and limits: Same-patient CSF and blood CD4+ T cell clonotypes included HCRT-specific and TRIB2-specific autoreactive ones. No autoreactive T cell clone sequences appeared in some memory CD4+ repertoires. Healthy controls reportedly lacked the autoreactive clonotypes serially found in patients' blood.

Remarks on this clone: Antigen specificity is unknown.

The clonotype was recovered from a human donor in good health. The sequencing input was memory (CD45RA-) CD4+ T cells from blood. V and J are TRBV19 and TRBJ2-7, with 11 bases identical to TRBD1. The CDR3 loop is CATLGTGGSYEQYF. In DNA form, the CDR3 reads TGTGCCACCCTCGGGACAGGGGGGTCCTACGAGCAGTACTTC. Looking up the rest from reference TRBV19 and TRBJ2-7 gives the full variable domain: DGGITQSPKYLFRKEGQNVTLSCEQNLNHDAMYWYRQDPGQGLRLIYYSQIVNDFQKGDIAEGYSVSREKKESFPLTVTSAQKNPTAFYLCATLGTGGSYEQYFGPGTRLTVT.